The present TCR beta chain was sequenced within a study of beta chain features in type 1 diabetes. V was pared by 0 bases and J by 3 bases, with 11 bases between. Germline CDR1 reads SGHNT; CDR2 reads YYREEE (reference sequence). The length of the CDR3 is 15 residues. Reverse transcription of all isolated RNA meant that expressed TCRB transcripts were sequenced. Produced via immunoSEQ multiplex PCR; TCRdb's table is partial and in-frame only. Of almost 350,000 clones listed, around 8% are singletons. This receptor was identified in a woman under 30 in good health. The sequenced sample was central memory CD4+ T cells from blood. V and J are TRBV5-4 and TRBJ2-3; D possibly matches TRBD1 or TRBD2 (5 bases each). The CDR3: CASSLDGTETDTQYF. Written as DNA, the CDR3 is TGTGCCAGCAGCTTGGATGGGACCGAGACAGATACGCAGTATTTT.